Listed below are T cell receptor beta chains from one sample, sequenced in a study of blood T cell repertoires in COVID-19. Profiling relied on immunoSEQ multiplex PCR, and the TCRdb table lists in-frame clones only, not all of them. Of 100,000 to 150,000 clones in the sample, 70% to 90% were seen once. Sequencing was carried out using peripheral blood. These receptors were obtained from a man between 65 and 79 years old who had recovered from COVID-19. Both conserved end residues are trimmed from each CDR3.

V gene	J gene	CDR3 protein
TRBV5-4	TRBJ2-2	ASSLAHGGSTGELF
TRBV6-2/TRBV6-3	TRBJ2-7	ASSYSGQRMAEQY
TRBV4-2	TRBJ2-7	ASSLAGTDEQY
TRBV9	TRBJ2-6	ASNPGSGANVLT
TRBV3-1/TRBV3-2	TRBJ1-5	ASSQETVGGAGQPQH
TRBV28	TRBJ2-2	ASSSAGLAGSANTGELF
TRBV28	TRBJ2-2	ASTTPQGVVGTGELF
TRBV19	TRBJ1-4	ASSIGRTGAFSRYEKLF
TRBV2	TRBJ2-3	ASKKGLAATDTQY
TRBV21-1	TRBJ2-7	ASSKGVTGGIYEQY
TRBV18	TRBJ2-7	ASSLQGQTEQY
TRBV9	TRBJ2-1	ASSGVSNEQF
TRBV7-8	TRBJ2-5	ASSVSGAETQY
TRBV5-1	TRBJ1-2	ASSLGGADGYT
TRBV28	TRBJ1-5	ASSFTGTVYNQPQH
TRBV2	TRBJ2-1	ASSVRRGDNNEQF
TRBV30	TRBJ2-3	AWSVAGGTDTQY
TRBV27	TRBJ1-3	ASNLGEDQWTLENTIY
TRBV5-4	TRBJ1-1	ASSSDRVNTEAF
TRBV3-1/TRBV3-2	TRBJ1-1	ASSQVIRSTEAF
TRBV5-1	TRBJ2-1	ASSMRTSGRTAYNEQF
TRBV11-2	TRBJ2-7	ASSLRGDEQY
TRBV5-1	TRBJ2-3	ASSTSQGEGPDTQY
TRBV3-1/TRBV3-2	TRBJ2-5	ASSQGTSALQETQY
TRBV6-5	TRBJ1-2	ASSWTDNYGYT
TRBV7-2	TRBJ2-7	ASSLRGSFQSPSLYEQY